This T cell receptor (beta chain) was found in a study of shared clonotypes between healthy human individuals. Findings and caveats of the study: Rarefaction indicated that sorted-subset sequencing remained incomplete although depth was large.

Original processing methods: ImmunoSEQ only sent back junction sequences with no quality scores, so filtering was done differently. Repertoires were generated with immunoSEQ multiplex PCR, while TCRdb's copy carries only in-frame clones and drops some. That table gives V, J and clone size, and the DNA gave D and trimming. Of 1 million to 1.2 million clones listed, approximately 75% are singletons. There are 14 residues in the CDR3. The V end was cut by 4 bases, the J end by 5 bases, with 12 bases between. Germline CDR1 reads MNHEY; CDR2 reads SVGAGI. With regard to this clone: The target antigen is unknown.

The clonotype comes from a young man in good health. Some clones in this sample may be carry-over from other donors' samples. The chain recombines TRBV6-5 with TRBJ1-5; D not resolved. Sequencing input: memory CD4+ T cells from PBMCs. Subset indicated: CD45RA-negative fraction. DNA of the CDR3: TGTGCCAGCAGTTTGTCCGGACCCCATCAGCCCCAGCATTTT. This gives the protein CASSLSGPHQPQHF.